This T cell receptor beta chain originates from a study of T cells in Graves' hyperthyroidism and ophthalmopathy. Study details: Sampling of peripheral blood happened at initial diagnosis, prior to any treatment.

Disease duration under 2 months; hyperthyroidism patients were aged 18 to 65. Uncontrolled infection, other autoimmune disease, pregnancy or lactation barred patients from enrollment. Diagnoses rested on clinical symptoms, serum thyroxine and TRAb, thyroid ultrasound and orbital computed tomography. This clonotype was picked up many times. Amplified TCR beta CDR3 regions came from RNA transcripts. The study used the HTBI primer set for a first-round RT-PCR of the TCR CDR3. TCRdb reprocessed the multiplex PCR reads via MiXCR and lists one record per CDR3 protein. The sample holds approximately 700,000 distinct CDR3 sequences, 16% seen once. The CDR3 spans 19 residues. The J segment lost 3 bases and the V segment lost 3 bases, leaving 23 bases of the junction unmatched. Per germline, CDR1 DFQATT and CDR2 SNEGSKA (reference sequence).

The TCR sequence derives from a man younger than 30 with Graves' hyperthyroidism. Sequences were obtained from blood. The J gene is TRBJ2-7, the V gene TRBV20-1; the match to TRBD2 covers 7 bases. In DNA form, the CDR3 reads TGCAGTGCTAGTACCATCATCCCGCCAGCGGGGAGCAACAACTACGAGCAGTACTTC. This translates into CSASTIIPPAGSNNYEQYF.